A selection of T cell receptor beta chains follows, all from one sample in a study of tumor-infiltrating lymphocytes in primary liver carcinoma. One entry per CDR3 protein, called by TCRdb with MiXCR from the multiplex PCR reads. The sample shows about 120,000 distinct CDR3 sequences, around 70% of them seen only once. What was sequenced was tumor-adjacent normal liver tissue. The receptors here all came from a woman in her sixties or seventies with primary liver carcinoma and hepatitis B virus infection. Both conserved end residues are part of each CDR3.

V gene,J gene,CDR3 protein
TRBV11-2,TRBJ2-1,CVGSLDLTGGGDEQFF
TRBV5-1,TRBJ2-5,CASSLWGEYQETQYF
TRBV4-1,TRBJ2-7,CASARAASYEQYF
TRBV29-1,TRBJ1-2,CSVEDRSRSYGYTF
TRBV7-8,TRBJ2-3,CASSLGAGVRTDTQYF
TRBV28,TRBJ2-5,CASEEPGLAWRETQYF
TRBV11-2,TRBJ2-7,CASSAQGECYEQYF
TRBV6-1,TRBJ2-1,CASSALNSSYNEQFF
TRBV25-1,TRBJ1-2,CASTQGQGGIYGYTF
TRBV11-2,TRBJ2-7,CASGLDWVSLADPYEQYF
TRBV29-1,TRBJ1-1,CSVVPGQIMNTEALF
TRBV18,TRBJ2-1,CASSRNSSSYNEQFF
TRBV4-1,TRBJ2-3,CASSPRPLDTQYF
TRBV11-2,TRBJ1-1,CAGSLPTGQGAEAFF
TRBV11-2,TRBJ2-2,CASSDGRNRNIGELFF
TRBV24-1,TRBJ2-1,CATSDTSGRDYNEQFF
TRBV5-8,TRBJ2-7,CASSSPEPGLYEQYF
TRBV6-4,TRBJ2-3,CASSDGTSGTDTQYF
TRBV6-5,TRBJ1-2,CAITQGYDYTF
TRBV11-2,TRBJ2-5,CTSSSLTPTGLQETQYF
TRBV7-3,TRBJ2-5,CASNLRGSDQETQYF
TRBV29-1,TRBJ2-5,CSVKGLAGGSETQHF
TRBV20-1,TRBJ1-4,CSASVSRGNEKLFF
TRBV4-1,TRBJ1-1,CVSSQEPGYTEAFF
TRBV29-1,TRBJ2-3,CNVGAGSTDTQYF
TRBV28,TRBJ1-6,CASILRLGNSPLHF
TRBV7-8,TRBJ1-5,CASSLEAWVYGGPQHF
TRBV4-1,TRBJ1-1,CASIQDPRRAFNTEAFF
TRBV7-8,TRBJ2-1,CASSYHRGTDELFF
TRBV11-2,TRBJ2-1,CANSRQAGRGSEQFF
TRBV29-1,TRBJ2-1,CSAHFPGGDSNEQFF
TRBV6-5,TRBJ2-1,CASRAPGAYNEQFF
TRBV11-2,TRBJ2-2,CASSAFRIDTGEMFF
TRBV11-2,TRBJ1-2,CASRPRWGRRNNYGYTF
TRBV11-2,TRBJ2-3,CASSLGLAGITDMRYF
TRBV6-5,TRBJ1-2,CVSSYQGGNHGYTF
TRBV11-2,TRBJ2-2,CASSRGGSYIANTGELFF
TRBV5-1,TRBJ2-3,CASSLSGQGSDTQYF
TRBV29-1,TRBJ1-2,CSVGTYDGSYGCTF
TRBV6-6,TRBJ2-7,CASSSNQVNYEQYF
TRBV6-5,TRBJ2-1,CASRETGGSHGNEQFF
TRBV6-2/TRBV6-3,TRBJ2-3,CVERREIPDTQYF
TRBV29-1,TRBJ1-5,CSVVFPGVRNQPQHF
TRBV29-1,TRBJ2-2,CSFIRGGSDTGELFF
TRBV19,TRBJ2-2,CACSTSTSGSNTGELFF
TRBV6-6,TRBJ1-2,CASSPRGARDYTF
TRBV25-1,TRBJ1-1,CASTGTVSNTEALF
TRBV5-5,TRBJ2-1,CASSPSGSWVNEQFF
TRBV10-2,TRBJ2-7,CASSALVAGTYEQYF
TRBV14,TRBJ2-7,CANSPGTGGYELYF
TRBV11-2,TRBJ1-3,CANSSRLDRGAYSGNTIYF
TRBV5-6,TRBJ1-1,CASSFRGGGVNTEAFF
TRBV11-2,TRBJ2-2,CASSDGHNTSTGELFF